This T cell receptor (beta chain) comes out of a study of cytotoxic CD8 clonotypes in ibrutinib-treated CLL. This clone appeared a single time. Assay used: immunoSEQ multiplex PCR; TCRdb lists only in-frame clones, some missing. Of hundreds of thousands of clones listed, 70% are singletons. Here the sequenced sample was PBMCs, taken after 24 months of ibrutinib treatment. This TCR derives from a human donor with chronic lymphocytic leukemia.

CDR3 amino acids: CASMRENEQFF. In nucleotides, the CDR3 is TGTGCCAGCATGAGGGAAAATGAGCAGTTCTTC. The V call is TRBV9, the J call TRBJ2-1, with a possible D match to TRBD2 (5 bases). Germline CDR1 reads SGDLS; CDR2 reads YYNGEE. There are 11 residues in the CDR3. V was clipped by 6 bases and J by 7 bases, with 8 bases between them.